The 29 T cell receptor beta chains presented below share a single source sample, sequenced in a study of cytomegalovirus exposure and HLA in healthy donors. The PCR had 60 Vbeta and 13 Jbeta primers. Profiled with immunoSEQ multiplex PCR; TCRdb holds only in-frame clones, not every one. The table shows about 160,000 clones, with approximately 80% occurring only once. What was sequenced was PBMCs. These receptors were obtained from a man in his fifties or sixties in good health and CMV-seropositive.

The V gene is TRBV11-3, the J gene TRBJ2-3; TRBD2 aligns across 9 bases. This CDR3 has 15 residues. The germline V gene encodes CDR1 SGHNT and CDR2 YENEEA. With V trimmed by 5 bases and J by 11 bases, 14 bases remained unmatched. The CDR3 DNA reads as TGTGCCAGCAGCGAATATAGCGGGGGAGCGCAGGAGCAGTATTTT. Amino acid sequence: CASSEYSGGAQEQYF.

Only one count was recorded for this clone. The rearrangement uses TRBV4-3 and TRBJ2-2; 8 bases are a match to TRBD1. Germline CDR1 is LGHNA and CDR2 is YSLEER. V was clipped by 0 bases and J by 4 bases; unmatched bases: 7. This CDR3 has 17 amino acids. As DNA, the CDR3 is TGCGCCAGCAGCCAAGATGCACAGGGGGGCCGCACCGGGGAGCTGTTTTTT. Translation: CASSQDAQGGRTGELFF.

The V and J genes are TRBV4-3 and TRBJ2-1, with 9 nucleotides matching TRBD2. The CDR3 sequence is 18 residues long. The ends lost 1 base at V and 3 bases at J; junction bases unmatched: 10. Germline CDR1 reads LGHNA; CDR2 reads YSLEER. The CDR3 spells CASSQAPLTSGSYNEQFF. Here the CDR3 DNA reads TGCGCCAGCAGCCAAGCGCCGTTGACTAGCGGAAGCTACAATGAGCAGTTCTTC.

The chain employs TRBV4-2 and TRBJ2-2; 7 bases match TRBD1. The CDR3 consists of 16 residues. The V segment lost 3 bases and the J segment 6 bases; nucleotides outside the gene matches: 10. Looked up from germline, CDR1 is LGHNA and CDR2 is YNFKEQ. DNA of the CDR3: TGTGCCAGCAGCCAGGCCGACAGGGTACAGTCCGGGGAGCTGTTTTTT. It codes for CASSQADRVQSGELFF.

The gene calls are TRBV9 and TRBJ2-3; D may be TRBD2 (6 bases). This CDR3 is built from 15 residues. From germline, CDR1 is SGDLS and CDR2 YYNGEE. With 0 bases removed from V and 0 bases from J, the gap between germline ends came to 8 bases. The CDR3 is CASSVDGTSTDTQYF. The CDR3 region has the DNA TGTGCCAGCAGCGTAGACGGGACTAGCACAGATACGCAGTATTTT.

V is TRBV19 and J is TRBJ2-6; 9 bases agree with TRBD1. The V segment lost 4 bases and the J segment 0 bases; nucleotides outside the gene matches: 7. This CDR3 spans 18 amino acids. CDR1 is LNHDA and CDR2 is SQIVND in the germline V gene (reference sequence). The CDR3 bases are TGTGCCAGTAGTACCCCGGGACAGGGAAGCTCTGGGGCCAACGTCCTGACTTTC. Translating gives CASSTPGQGSSGANVLTF.

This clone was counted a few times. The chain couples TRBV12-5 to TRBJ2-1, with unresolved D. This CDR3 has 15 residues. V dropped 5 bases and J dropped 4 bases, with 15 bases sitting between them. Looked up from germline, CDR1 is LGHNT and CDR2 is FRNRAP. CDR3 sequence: CASGRTQTAYNEQFF. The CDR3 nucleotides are TGTGCTAGTGGTCGAACACAAACAGCTTACAATGAGCAGTTCTTC.

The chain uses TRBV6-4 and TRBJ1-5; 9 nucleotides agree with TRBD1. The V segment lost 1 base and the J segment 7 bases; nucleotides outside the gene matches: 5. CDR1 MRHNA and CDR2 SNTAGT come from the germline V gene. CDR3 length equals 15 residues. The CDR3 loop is CASSDYRGQEQPQHF. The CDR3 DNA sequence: TGTGCCAGCAGTGACTACAGGGGGCAGGAGCAGCCCCAGCATTTT.

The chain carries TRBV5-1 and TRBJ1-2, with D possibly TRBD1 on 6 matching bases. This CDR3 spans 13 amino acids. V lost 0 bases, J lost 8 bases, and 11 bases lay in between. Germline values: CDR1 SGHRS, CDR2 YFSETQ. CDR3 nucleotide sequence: TGCGCCAGCAGCTTGGACAGGGATATAGGCTACACCTTC. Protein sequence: CASSLDRDIGYTF.

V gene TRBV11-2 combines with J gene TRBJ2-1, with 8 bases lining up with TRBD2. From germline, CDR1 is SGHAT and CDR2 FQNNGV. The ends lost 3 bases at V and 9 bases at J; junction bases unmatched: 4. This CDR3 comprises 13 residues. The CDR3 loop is CASSLGLAGEQFF. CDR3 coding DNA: TGTGCCAGCAGCTTGGGGCTAGCGGGTGAGCAGTTCTTC.

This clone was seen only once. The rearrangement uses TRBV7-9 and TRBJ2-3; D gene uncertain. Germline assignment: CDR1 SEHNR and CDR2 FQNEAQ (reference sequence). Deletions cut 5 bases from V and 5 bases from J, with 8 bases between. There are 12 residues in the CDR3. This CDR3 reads CASSPEVDTQYF. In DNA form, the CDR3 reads TGTGCCAGCAGCCCCGAGGTAGATACGCAGTATTTT. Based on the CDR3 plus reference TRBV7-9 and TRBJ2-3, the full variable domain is DTGVSQNPRHKITKRGQNVTFRCDPISEHNRLYWYRQTLGQGPEFLTYFQNEAQLEKSRLLSDRFSAERPKGSFSTLEIQRTEQGDSAMYLCASSPEVDTQYFGPGTRLTVL.

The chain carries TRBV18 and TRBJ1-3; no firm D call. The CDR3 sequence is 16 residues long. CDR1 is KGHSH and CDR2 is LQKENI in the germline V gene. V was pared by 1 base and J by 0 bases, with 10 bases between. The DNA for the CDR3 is TGTGCCAGCTCACCACGGGCCAGCATCTCTGGAAACACCATATATTTT. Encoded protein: CASSPRASISGNTIYF.

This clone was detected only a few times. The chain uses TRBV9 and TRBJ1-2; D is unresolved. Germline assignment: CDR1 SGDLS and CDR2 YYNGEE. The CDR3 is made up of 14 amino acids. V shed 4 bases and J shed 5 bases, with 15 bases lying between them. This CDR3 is CASSPREVGYGYTF. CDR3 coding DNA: TGTGCCAGCAGCCCTCGGGAAGTGGGGTATGGCTACACCTTC. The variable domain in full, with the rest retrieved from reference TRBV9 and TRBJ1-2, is DSGVTQTPKHLITATGQRVTLRCSPRSGDLSVYWYQQSLDQGLQFLIQYYNGEERAKGNILERFSAQQFPDLHSELNLSSLELGDSALYFCASSPREVGYGYTFGSGTRLTVV.

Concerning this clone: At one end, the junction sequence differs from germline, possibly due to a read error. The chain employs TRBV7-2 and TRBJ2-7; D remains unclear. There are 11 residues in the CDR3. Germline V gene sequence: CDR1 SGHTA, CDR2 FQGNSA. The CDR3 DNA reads TGTGCCAGCAGTTTGATATGGCCACCCGACTTC. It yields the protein CASSLIWPPDF.

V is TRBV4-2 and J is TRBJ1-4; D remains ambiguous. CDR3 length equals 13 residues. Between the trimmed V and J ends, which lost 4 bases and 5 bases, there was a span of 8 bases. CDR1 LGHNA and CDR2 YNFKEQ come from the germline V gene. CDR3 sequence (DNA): TGTGCCAGCAGCCTTTTTTCAAATGAAAAACTGTTTTTT. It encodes CASSLFSNEKLFF.

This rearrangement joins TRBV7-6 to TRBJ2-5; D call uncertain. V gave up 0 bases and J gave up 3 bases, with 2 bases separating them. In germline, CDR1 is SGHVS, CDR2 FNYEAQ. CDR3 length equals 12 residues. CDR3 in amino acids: CASSLAKETQYF. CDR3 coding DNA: TGTGCCAGCAGCTTAGCCAAAGAGACCCAGTACTTC.

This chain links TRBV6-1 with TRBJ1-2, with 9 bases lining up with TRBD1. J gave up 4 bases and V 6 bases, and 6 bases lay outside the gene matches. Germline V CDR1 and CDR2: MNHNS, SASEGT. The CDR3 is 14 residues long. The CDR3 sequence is CASSPTGGSYGYTF. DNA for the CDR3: TGTGCCAGCAGCCCTACAGGGGGCAGCTATGGCTACACCTTC.

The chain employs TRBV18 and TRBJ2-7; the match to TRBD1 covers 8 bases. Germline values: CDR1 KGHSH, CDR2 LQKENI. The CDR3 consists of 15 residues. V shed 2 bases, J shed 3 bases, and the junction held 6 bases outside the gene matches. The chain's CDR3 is CASSPGQGGVYEQYF. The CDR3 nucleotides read TGTGCCAGCTCACCAGGACAGGGCGGGGTCTACGAGCAGTACTTC.

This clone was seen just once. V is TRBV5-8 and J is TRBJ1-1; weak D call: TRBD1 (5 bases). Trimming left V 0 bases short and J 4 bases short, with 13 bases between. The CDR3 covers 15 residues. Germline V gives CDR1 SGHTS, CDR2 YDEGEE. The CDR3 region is CASSLAGRGSTEAFF. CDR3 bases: TGTGCCAGCAGCTTGGCCGGACGGGGGTCCACTGAAGCTTTCTTT.

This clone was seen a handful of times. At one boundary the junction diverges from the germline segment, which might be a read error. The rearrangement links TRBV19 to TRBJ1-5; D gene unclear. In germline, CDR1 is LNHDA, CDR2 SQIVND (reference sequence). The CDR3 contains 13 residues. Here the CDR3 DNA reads TGTGCCAGTAGTATCCTGACGCCCCTACCTAGCGCATTT. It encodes CASSILTPLPSAF.

The CDR3 is CASSEDAGEYTF. CDR3 sequence (DNA): TGTGCCAGCAGTGAAGATGCTGGGGAGTACACCTTC. The chain joins TRBV6-1 to TRBJ1-2; D uncertain. This CDR3 is 12 amino acids long. V dropped 1 base and J dropped 11 bases, with 11 bases sitting between them. The germline gives CDR1 MNHNS, CDR2 SASEGT.

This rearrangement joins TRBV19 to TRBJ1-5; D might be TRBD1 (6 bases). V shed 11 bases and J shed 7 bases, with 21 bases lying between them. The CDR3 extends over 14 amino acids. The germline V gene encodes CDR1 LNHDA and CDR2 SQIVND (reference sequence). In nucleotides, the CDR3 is TGTGCCTGCTCACCTGGGCGGGGGGGCCAGCCCCAGCATTTT. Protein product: CACSPGRGGQPQHF.

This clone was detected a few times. The CDR3 nucleotides read TGTGCCAGCAAGGGGGGGCAAGAGACCCAGTACTTC. Residues: CASKGGQETQYF. The rearrangement links TRBV14 to TRBJ2-5; D possibly corresponds to TRBD2 (7 bases). Trimming took off 7 bases at V and 2 bases at J, with 8 bases between the two ends. There are 12 residues in the CDR3. Germline V gives CDR1 SGHDN, CDR2 FVKESK.

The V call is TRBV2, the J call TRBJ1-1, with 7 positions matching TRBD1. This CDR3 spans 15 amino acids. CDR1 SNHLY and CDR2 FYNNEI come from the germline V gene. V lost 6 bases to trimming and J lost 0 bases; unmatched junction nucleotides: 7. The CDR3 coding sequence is TGTGCCAGCAGGCAAGCGACAGGGTTGAACACTGAAGCTTTCTTT. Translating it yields CASRQATGLNTEAFF.

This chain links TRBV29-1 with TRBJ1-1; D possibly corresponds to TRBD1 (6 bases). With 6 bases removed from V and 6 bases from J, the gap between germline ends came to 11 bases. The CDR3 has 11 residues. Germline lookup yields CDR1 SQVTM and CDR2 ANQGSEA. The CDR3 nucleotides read TGCAGCGTCCGCGGGGGCCCTGAAGCTTTCTTT. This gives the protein CSVRGGPEAFF.

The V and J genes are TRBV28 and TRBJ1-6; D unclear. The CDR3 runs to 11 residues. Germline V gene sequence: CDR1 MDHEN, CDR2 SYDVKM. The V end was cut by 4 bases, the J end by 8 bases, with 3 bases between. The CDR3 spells CASSSDSPLHF. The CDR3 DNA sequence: TGTGCCAGCAGTTCCGATTCACCCCTCCACTTT.

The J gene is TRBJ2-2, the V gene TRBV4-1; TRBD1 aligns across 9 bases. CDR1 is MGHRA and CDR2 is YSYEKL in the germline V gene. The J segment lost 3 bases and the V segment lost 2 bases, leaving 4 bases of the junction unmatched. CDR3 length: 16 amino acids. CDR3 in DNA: TGCGCCAGCAGCCAACCTACAGGGGGCGACACCGGGGAGCTGTTTTTT. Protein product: CASSQPTGGDTGELFF.

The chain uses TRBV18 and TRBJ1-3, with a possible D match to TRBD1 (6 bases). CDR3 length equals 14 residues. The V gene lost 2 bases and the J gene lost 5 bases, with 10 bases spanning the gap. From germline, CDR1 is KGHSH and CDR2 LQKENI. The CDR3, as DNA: TGTGCCAGCTCACCAAATGGGGGCCGAAACACCATATATTTT. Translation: CASSPNGGRNTIYF.

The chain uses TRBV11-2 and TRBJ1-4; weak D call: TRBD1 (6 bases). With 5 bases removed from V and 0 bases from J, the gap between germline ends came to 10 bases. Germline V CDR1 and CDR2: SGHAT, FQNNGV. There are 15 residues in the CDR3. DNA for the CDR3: TGTGCCAGCAGCCCATACAGGGCAACTAATGAAAAACTGTTTTTT. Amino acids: CASSPYRATNEKLFF.